This T cell receptor (beta chain) is drawn from a study of T cell responses to AZD1222 COVID-19 vaccine (dated by TCRdb to about 2021). Concerning the study at large: AZD1222 recipients whose second dose came at about 4 weeks and those whose second dose came at about 12 weeks were combined into one group, since spike-specific TCR depth and breadth did not differ between the two schedules. TCR sequencing was performed for fewer than 250 trial participants, of whom 200 to 220 were given two doses of AZD1222 and around 26 were given two doses of MenACWY control vaccine. Enrollment into the trials was organized by age into subgroups of 18-55, 56-69 and 70-plus years, and those subgroups contained approximately 160, 26 and 62 TCR-sequenced participants, respectively.

In light of the paper, this sample's time point label describes: baseline before first vaccination. Vaccinee samples came from UK trials COV001 and COV002, including a single-blind randomized controlled phase 2/3 trial of AZD1222 (ChAdOx1 nCoV-19) in healthy adults. Trial participant PBMC samples were collected at day 0 and day 28 after the second dose for TCRbeta chain sequencing. Study-level results and caveats: Most participants were white British and females outnumbered males, and the authors suggested that clonal diversity may have been underestimated. Reportedly, almost half of the unique spike-specific TCRs recognized epitopes lying outside the regions that are mutated in the B.1.351 and B.1.1.7 variants. Conclusions about previously exposed vaccinees were limited because only a handful of AZD1222 recipients were SARS-CoV-2 seropositive at baseline. A significant rise in spike-specific TCR breadth and depth was observed after two AZD1222 doses relative to day 0 and relative to MenACWY recipients. Because no day 14 peak-response samples were available, repertoires were characterized only after the peak T cell response. In the small 56-69-year group, the increase in depth fell short of significance, most likely because of low power. The whole spike protein was spanned by vaccine-associated CD4 TCRs, and dominant responses were seen in regions 160-218 and 743-854.

The CDR3 regions of human TCRbeta chains were analyzed by immunosequencing. Per the original workflow: TCRs in the repertoires were matched against a reference library of SARS-CoV-2-specific TCRs that had been generated with the MIRA antigen-specificity platform. Breadth was defined as the fraction of unique TCRs that were SARS-CoV-2-associated, and depth was defined as the fraction of total T cells that were SARS-CoV-2-associated. Using the MIRA data, each spike-specific TCR was assigned both to the spike region to which the TCR was reactive and to a CD4 or CD8 class. Log10-transformed breadth and depth values were compared by one-way ANOVA with Sidak's multiple comparisons tests. Not all clones reach the TCRdb copy of this immuneACCESS table, which keeps in-frame sequences only. Checked studies attribute under half of the gap to unresolved V genes and leave the rest unexplained. The V and J calls and clone size were taken over from that table, and D and trimming were inferred from the DNA. This sample comprises 140,000 to 150,000 clones, 92% of them detected only once. Around 1.7% of the sample belongs to the ten largest clones.

V is reduced by 4 bases and J by 4 bases, leaving a spacing of 15 bases between them. The CDR3 goes from the cysteine to the phenylalanine over 14 residues. Of the read, only the CDR3 DNA is kept; its 42 bases are in frame from base 1. In the germline V gene (reference sequence), CDR1 corresponds to GTSNPN and CDR2 to SVGIG. A note on this clone: Its antigen remains unidentified. Per-base qualities were not stored, and no clone one base away is much larger.

The receptor chain draws on TRBV30 and TRBJ2-3, with TRBD1 as a weak D call on 6 bases. The receptor's source is an adult in good health. The sample here was peripheral blood, taken on day 0 of AZD1222 vaccination. For the CDR3, the sequence is CAWKVETGSDTQYF. The DNA sequence is TGTGCCTGGAAGGTCGAGACAGGCTCAGATACGCAGTATTTT.